Sequencing of this T cell receptor beta chain was carried out in a study of blood T cell repertoires in COVID-19. Study background: Specimens from acute and convalescent COVID-19 originated in the United States, Italy and Spain. The analysed material was cDNA or gDNA that came from T cells, B-cell-depleted T cells, or PBMCs.

CDR1 MNHEY and CDR2 SVGEGT come from the germline V gene. The CDR3 covers 13 residues. Trimming took 6 bases from V and 3 from J, leaving 12 bases between them. In the study's own analysis: It was from reference gene primer amplification that nucleated cell counts were estimated. Clones were sequenced by immunoSEQ multiplex PCR, and TCRdb holds only the in-frame ones, with some missing. The DNA gave D and trimming, while V, J and clone size come from that table. The repertoire holds fewer than 200,000 clones, with roughly 80% as singletons. Enrolment of Seattle patients took place during active infection, and they were followed longitudinally.

Sequencing used peripheral blood. This TCR was recovered from a woman aged 65 to 85 with COVID-19, enrolled during active disease. This chain joins TRBV6-2 or TRBV6-3 and TRBJ2-7; weak D call: TRBD2 (6 bases). The CDR3 reads CASSLGRGYEQYF. CDR3 DNA: TGTGCCAGCAGCCTCGGGCGGGGCTACGAGCAGTACTTC.